The text below deals with one T cell receptor (beta chain). What it binds is not known. This specimen comes from a study of beta chain features in type 1 diabetes. The study's findings and limits: Moderate but significant shortening of TCRB CDR3s was recorded in all four CD4+ subsets from Type 1 diabetes patients.

Expressed TCRB transcripts got sequenced, as all isolated RNA was reverse transcribed. Method: immunoSEQ multiplex PCR; TCRdb's copy keeps in-frame clones and lacks some. The table has roughly 260,000 clones, 20% seen once. CDR1 LGHNA and CDR2 YNFKEQ come from the germline V gene. J lost 4 bases, V lost 4 bases, and 10 bases had no gene match. This CDR3 region has 16 residues. The sequencing sample was made of naive CD4+ T cells from blood. The rearrangement uses TRBV4-2 and TRBJ2-3; 8 bases fit TRBD1. This TCR was sampled from a woman between 40 and 50 years old with type 1 diabetes. The chain's CDR3 is CASSPGQGGGSDTQYF. CDR3 DNA sequence: TGTGCCAGCAGCCCTGGACAGGGTGGTGGGTCAGATACGCAGTATTTT.